One and the same sample provided the 27 T cell receptor beta chains below, sequenced in a study of T cell responses to AZD1222 COVID-19 vaccine. Sequencing used immunoSEQ multiplex PCR; TCRdb keeps in-frame clones, though not all of them. The data hold nearly 110,000 clones, with around 92% observed a single time. This specimen was peripheral blood, taken on day 0 of AZD1222 vaccination. Receptors originate from an adult in good health.

CDR3 DNA sequence: TGTGCCAGCCACGGACAGGGTTACATGAACACTGAAGCTTTCTTT. Translation: CASHGQGYMNTEAFF. The V gene is TRBV27, the J gene TRBJ1-1; 8 bases are shared with TRBD1. The germline V gene encodes CDR1 MNHEY and CDR2 SMNVEV (reference sequence). This CDR3 is built from 15 residues. The V gene end was trimmed by 8 bases and the J gene end by 0 bases; junction bases not matched to a gene: 8.

The chain links TRBV6-2 or TRBV6-3 to TRBJ1-2, with D tentatively TRBD1 (5 bases). Looked up from germline, CDR1 is MNHEY and CDR2 is SVGEGT. V was shortened by 0 bases and J by 8 bases, with 13 bases between the two germline ends. This CDR3 has 14 amino acids. The CDR3 coding sequence is TGTGCCAGCAGTTACTCGTCGAGGACATCGGGCTACACCTTC. It encodes CASSYSSRTSGYTF.

V gene TRBV5-1 combines with J gene TRBJ2-7; 12 bases map to TRBD1. The germline gives CDR1 SGHRS, CDR2 YFSETQ. The CDR3 is made up of 16 amino acids. J gave up 5 bases and V 4 bases, and 10 bases lay outside the gene matches. This CDR3 is CASSTHPGQGANEQYF. As DNA, the CDR3 is TGCGCCAGCAGCACCCATCCGGGACAGGGGGCAAACGAGCAGTACTTC. The full variable domain, rest sourced from reference TRBV5-1 and TRBJ2-7, is KAGVTQTPRYLIKTRGQQVTLSCSPISGHRSVSWYQQTPGQGLQFLFEYFSETQRNKGNFPGRFSGRQFSNSRSEMNVSTLELGDSALYLCASSTHPGQGANEQYFGPGTRLTVT.

The V gene is TRBV10-3, the J gene TRBJ1-5, with a possible D match to TRBD1 (5 bases). CDR1 is ENHRY and CDR2 is SYGVKD in the germline V gene. The CDR3 is 13 residues long. The V and J ends lost 4 bases and 6 bases respectively, with 10 bases between them. The CDR3 sequence is CAISGGVGQPQHF. In DNA form, the CDR3 reads TGTGCCATCAGTGGGGGGGTAGGTCAGCCCCAGCATTTT.

This clone was picked up a small number of times. J is TRBJ2-5 and V is TRBV18; 7 bases map to TRBD1. Germline CDR1 reads KGHSH; CDR2 reads LQKENI. The V segment lost 3 bases and the J segment 0 bases; nucleotides outside the gene matches: 4. The CDR3 loop spans 15 amino acids. This chain's CDR3 is CASSPGQIYQETQYF. The DNA of the CDR3 is TGTGCCAGCTCACCGGGACAGATCTACCAAGAGACCCAGTACTTC.

This chain links TRBV27 with TRBJ2-7, with a possible D match to TRBD1 (5 bases). This CDR3 has 16 amino acids. The V and J ends lost 5 bases and 0 bases respectively, with 17 bases between them. Per the germline V gene, CDR1 is MNHEY and CDR2 is SMNVEV (reference sequence). The CDR3 loop reads CASSPPLGANSYEQYF. The CDR3 DNA reads as TGTGCCAGCAGTCCTCCCCTTGGGGCGAACTCCTACGAGCAGTACTTC.

In the case of this clone: Other DNA sequences in the same sample also yield this CDR3. The chain couples TRBV18 to TRBJ1-5; 8 bases match TRBD1. The CDR3 sequence is 14 residues long. V shed 3 bases and J 5 bases; nucleotides not matched to a gene: 3. Germline V gives CDR1 KGHSH, CDR2 LQKENI. Here the CDR3 DNA reads TGTGCCAGCTCACCTGGACAGGGCGATCAGCCCCAGCATTTT. Protein: CASSPGQGDQPQHF.

The V gene is TRBV19, the J gene TRBJ2-5, with 12 bases identical to TRBD2. V gave up 6 bases and J gave up 5 bases; unmatched junction bases: 7. Germline CDR1 is LNHDA and CDR2 is SQIVND (reference sequence). The length of the CDR3 is 15 residues. CDR3 bases: TGTGCCAGTAGGATGACTAGCGGGAGAGAGGAGACCCAGTACTTC. Encoded protein: CASRMTSGREETQYF.

This chain's CDR3 is CASSPPRTGTNEQYF. As DNA, the CDR3 is TGCGCCAGCAGCCCCCCCCGGACAGGGACCAACGAGCAGTACTTC. The chain uses TRBV5-1 and TRBJ2-7; TRBD1 matches at 8 bases. Germline-derived CDR1 and CDR2 are SGHRS and YFSETQ. The CDR3 consists of 15 residues. The J segment lost 5 bases and the V segment lost 4 bases, leaving 11 bases of the junction unmatched. Together with reference TRBV5-1 and TRBJ2-7, the CDR3 gives the full variable domain: KAGVTQTPRYLIKTRGQQVTLSCSPISGHRSVSWYQQTPGQGLQFLFEYFSETQRNKGNFPGRFSGRQFSNSRSEMNVSTLELGDSALYLCASSPPRTGTNEQYFGPGTRLTVT.

The V call is TRBV6-4, the J call TRBJ1-2, with D tentatively TRBD1 (5 bases). This CDR3 contains 16 residues. V was trimmed by 5 bases and J by 6 bases, leaving 22 bases between them. Germline V gene sequence: CDR1 MRHNA, CDR2 SNTAGT. The CDR3 loop is CASSPRNRGGRDGYTF. The CDR3 nucleotides read TGTGCCAGCAGTCCCCGAAACCGGGGGGGTAGAGATGGCTACACCTTC.

The rearrangement uses TRBV25-1 and TRBJ2-7; D gene unclear. V was pared by 3 bases and J by 9 bases, with 9 bases between. The CDR3 contains 11 residues. The germline V gene has CDR1 MGHDK and CDR2 SYGVNS. CDR3 sequence (DNA): TGTGCCAGCAGTGACCGACGTTGGCAGTACTTC. It encodes CASSDRRWQYF.

The chain is built from TRBV6-1 and TRBJ1-6; a weak D match, TRBD1 (6 bases). This CDR3 has 13 residues. Germline V gene sequence: CDR1 MNHNS, CDR2 SASEGT. Trimming pared 4 bases from V and 5 bases from J, leaving 6 bases between. CDR3 sequence: CASSGQDNSPLHF. The CDR3 DNA sequence: TGTGCCAGCAGTGGACAGGATAATTCACCCCTCCACTTT.

The chain uses TRBV5-1 and TRBJ1-3; weak D call: TRBD1 (5 bases). Per germline, CDR1 SGHRS and CDR2 YFSETQ. This CDR3 is built from 14 residues. The V end was cut by 0 bases, the J end by 6 bases, with 10 bases between. CDR3 region: CASSLVAGVNTIYF. The CDR3 DNA sequence: TGCGCCAGCAGCTTGGTCGCGGGGGTAAACACCATATATTTT.

This chain links TRBV11-3 with TRBJ2-1; 9 bases match TRBD2. This CDR3 has 16 residues. Trimming cost V 3 bases and J 4 bases; bases outside gene matches: 7. In germline, CDR1 is SGHNT, CDR2 YENEEA. The CDR3 nucleotides are TGTGCCAGCAGCTTTTTAGTAAGCGGGAGGTACAATGAGCAGTTCTTC. Amino acids: CASSFLVSGRYNEQFF.

This chain connects TRBV28 to TRBJ1-2, with 9 nucleotides matching TRBD1. This CDR3 is built from 16 residues. V lost 7 bases to trimming and J lost 4 bases; unmatched junction nucleotides: 13. Germline V lookup: CDR1 MDHEN, CDR2 SYDVKM. The CDR3 DNA reads TGTGCCAGCATACCGGAGGGGGGACAGGGACCCTATGGCTACACCTTC. This codes for CASIPEGGQGPYGYTF.

This clone appeared a single time. The chain combines TRBV4-1 with TRBJ2-1; perhaps TRBD1 as D (7 bases). Germline V lookup: CDR1 MGHRA, CDR2 YSYEKL. The CDR3 extends over 17 amino acids. Between the trimmed V and J ends, which lost 5 bases and 0 bases, there was a span of 17 bases. The CDR3 DNA is TGCGCCAGCAGCTACCGCGGGACAGAGAGCTCCTACAATGAGCAGTTCTTC. Translated: CASSYRGTESSYNEQFF.

The V and J genes are TRBV7-8 and TRBJ1-6; D remains ambiguous. The CDR3 runs 16 residues. CDR1 and CDR2 from the germline V gene are SGHVS and FQNEAQ. Trimming took off 3 bases at V and 9 bases at J, with 18 bases between the two ends. For the CDR3, the DNA is TGTGCCAGCAGCTTCAACTCGGTGAGGGAAGGTTCACCCCTCCACTTT. Amino acid sequence: CASSFNSVREGSPLHF.

This sequence joins TRBV19 and TRBJ1-2; 7 bases are shared with TRBD1. This CDR3 is 13 amino acids long. CDR1 is LNHDA, CDR2 SQIVND, per germline (reference sequence). V lost 6 bases to trimming and J lost 6 bases; unmatched junction nucleotides: 7. CDR3 DNA: TGTGCCAGTAGCCTGACAGGGTATGATGGCTACACCTTC. This codes for CASSLTGYDGYTF.

The chain combines TRBV7-3 with TRBJ2-3; a possible D gene is TRBD2 (6 bases). Trimming took 5 bases from V and 9 from J, leaving 18 bases between them. Germline V gene data show CDR1 as SGHTA and CDR2 as FQGTGA. This CDR3 is 14 amino acids long. CDR3 amino acids: CASSTTGTAGTQYF. The CDR3 DNA reads TGTGCCAGCAGCACCACCGGGACCGCGGGAACGCAGTATTTT.

The rearrangement links TRBV27 to TRBJ2-2; D possibly matches TRBD1 or TRBD2 (6 bases each). There are 15 residues in the CDR3. V was clipped by 5 bases and J by 3 bases, with 13 bases between them. Germline values: CDR1 MNHEY, CDR2 SMNVEV (reference sequence). CDR3 nucleotide sequence: TGTGCCAGCAGTCCGCGGGACACCTACACCGGGGAGCTGTTTTTT. It codes for CASSPRDTYTGELFF.

The chain employs TRBV18 and TRBJ2-7; D may correspond to TRBD1 or TRBD2 (5 bases each). The CDR3 is 15 residues long. The germline CDR1 and CDR2 sequences are KGHSH and LQKENI. Deletions cut 3 bases from V and 4 bases from J, with 16 bases between. The CDR3 nucleotides read TGTGCCAGCTCACCTAGGGACCTTTTGTCATACGAGCAGTACTTC. Amino acid sequence: CASSPRDLLSYEQYF.

The chain employs TRBV5-4 and TRBJ1-4, with a tentative D call TRBD1 (6 bases). This CDR3 region has 17 residues. Trimming stripped 0 bases from V and 0 bases from J, with 12 bases between. The germline V gene has CDR1 SGHNT and CDR2 YYREEE (reference sequence). Here the CDR3 reads CASSLGGHLATNEKLFF. As DNA, the CDR3 is TGTGCCAGCAGCTTGGGGGGACACTTAGCAACTAATGAAAAACTGTTTTTT.

On this clone: Other DNA sequences in the same sample also yield this CDR3. V is TRBV28 and J is TRBJ1-5; tentative D call: TRBD1 (5 bases). The germline CDR1 and CDR2 sequences are MDHEN and SYDVKM. The CDR3 sequence is 14 residues long. Deletions cut 2 bases from V and 5 bases from J, with 10 bases between. The CDR3 sequence: CASSLGRDYQPQHF. The CDR3 region has the DNA TGTGCCAGCAGTTTAGGCCGGGACTATCAGCCCCAGCATTTT.

The genes are TRBV19 and TRBJ2-7, with TRBD1 matching 9 bases. The CDR3 is made up of 15 amino acids. The germline V gene encodes CDR1 LNHDA and CDR2 SQIVND (reference sequence). V lost 5 bases to trimming and J lost 1 base; unmatched junction nucleotides: 6. The CDR3 region has the DNA TGTGCCAGTAGTTCCTGGACAGGGGCGTCCTACGAGCAGTACTTC. It is translated as CASSSWTGASYEQYF.

The V and J genes are TRBV29-1 and TRBJ1-2; 8 bases match TRBD1. Germline lookup yields CDR1 SQVTM and CDR2 ANQGSEA. This CDR3 contains 15 residues. V lost 6 bases and J lost 4; bases outside the gene matches: 13. CDR3 bases: TGCAGCGTCTCCGACCCGGACAGGGTAGGCTATGGCTACACCTTC. Translation: CSVSDPDRVGYGYTF.

This chain joins TRBV27 and TRBJ1-1; no reliable D call. Germline CDR1 and CDR2: MNHEY and SMNVEV (reference sequence). V lost 2 bases to trimming and J lost 0 bases, with 16 bases between them. The CDR3 has 17 residues. The CDR3 sequence: CASSLEGWPYLNTEAFF. CDR3 nucleotides: TGTGCCAGCAGTTTAGAGGGTTGGCCTTATCTGAACACTGAAGCTTTCTTT.

The sample holds one count of this clone. This chain connects TRBV6-5 to TRBJ1-4, with 8 bases identical to TRBD1. The J segment lost 5 bases and the V segment lost 6 bases, leaving 8 bases of the junction unmatched. CDR1 is MNHEY and CDR2 is SVGAGI in the germline V gene. This CDR3 comprises 15 residues. The chain's CDR3 is CASREGQAGNEKLFF. The CDR3 region has the DNA TGTGCCAGCAGGGAGGGACAGGCGGGAAATGAAAAACTGTTTTTT.